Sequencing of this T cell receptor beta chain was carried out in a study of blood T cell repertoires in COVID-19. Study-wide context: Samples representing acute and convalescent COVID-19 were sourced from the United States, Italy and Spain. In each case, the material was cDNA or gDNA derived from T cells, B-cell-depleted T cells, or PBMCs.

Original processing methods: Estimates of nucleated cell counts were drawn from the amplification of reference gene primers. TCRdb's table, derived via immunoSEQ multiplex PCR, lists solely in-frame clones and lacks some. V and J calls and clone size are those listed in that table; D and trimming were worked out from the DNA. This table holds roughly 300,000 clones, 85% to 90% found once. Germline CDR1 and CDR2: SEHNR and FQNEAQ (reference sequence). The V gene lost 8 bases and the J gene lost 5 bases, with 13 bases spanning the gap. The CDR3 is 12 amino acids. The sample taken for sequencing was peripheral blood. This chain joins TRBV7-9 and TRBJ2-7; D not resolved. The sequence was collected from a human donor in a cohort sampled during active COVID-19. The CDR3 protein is CASAPRSNEQYF. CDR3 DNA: TGTGCCAGCGCCCCCCGGAGTAACGAGCAGTACTTC.